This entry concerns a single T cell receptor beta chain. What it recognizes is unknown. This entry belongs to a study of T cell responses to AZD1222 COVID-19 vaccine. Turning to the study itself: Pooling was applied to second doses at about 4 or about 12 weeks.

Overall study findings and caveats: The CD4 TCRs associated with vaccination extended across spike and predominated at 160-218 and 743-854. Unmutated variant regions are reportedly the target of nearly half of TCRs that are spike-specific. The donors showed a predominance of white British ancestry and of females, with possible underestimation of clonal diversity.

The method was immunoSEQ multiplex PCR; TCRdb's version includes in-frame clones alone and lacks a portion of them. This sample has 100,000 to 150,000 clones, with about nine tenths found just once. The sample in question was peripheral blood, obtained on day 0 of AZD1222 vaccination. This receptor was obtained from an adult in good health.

CDR3 sequence (DNA): TGTGCCAGCAGCTTACGACAGACAGCTGTCGTGCAGTACTTC. It is translated as CASSLRQTAVVQYF. The chain is built from TRBV7-9 and TRBJ2-7, with a weak D call TRBD1 (5 bases). Trimming stripped 2 bases from V and 9 bases from J, with 17 bases between. The germline gives CDR1 SEHNR, CDR2 FQNEAQ (reference sequence). CDR3 size: 14 residues.